Listed below are T cell receptor beta chains from one sample, sequenced in a study of healthy donors' naive CD4 and CD8 T cells. TCRdb re-derived calls from the reads in MiXCR, one entry per CDR3 protein. The data show about 200,000 distinct CDR3 sequences, with around 80% seen just once and less than 2.5% held by the top ten. The sequenced sample was naive CD4+ and CD8+ T cells sorted from blood, pooled from several donors. These receptors were obtained from a pool of human donors in good health; the sample pools cells from several healthy donors. Both conserved end residues are part of each CDR3. The D gene is left open where the match is weak. Expanded clones get a size class; other rows say once, few or many, or leave the size out.

d_gene,v_gene,j_gene,abundance,CDR3aa,CDR3nt
TRBD2,TRBV5-4,TRBJ2-7,few,CASSLGSGMAYEQYF,TGTGCCAGCAGCTTAGGTAGCGGGATGGCCTACGAGCAGTACTTC
TRBD1,TRBV6-4,TRBJ2-7,.,CASRLPGQVREQYF,TGTGCCAGCAGGCTACCGGGACAGGTGAGGGAGCAGTACTTC
.,TRBV27,TRBJ1-1,.,CASSPFHNDVAFF,TGTGCCAGCAGCCCCTTTCACAACGACGTGGCTTTCTTT
.,TRBV29-1,TRBJ2-7,.,CSVGLGRTYEQYF,TGCAGCGTTGGATTGGGCAGGACCTACGAGCAGTACTTC
.,TRBV5-5,TRBJ1-5,few,CASSLGDRIYSNQPQHF,TGCGCCAGCAGCTTGGGTGACAGGATCTATAGCAATCAGCCCCAGCATTTT
TRBD1,TRBV29-1,TRBJ1-4,.,CSVGQGPTNEKLFF,TGCAGCGTGGGACAGGGGCCAACTAATGAAAAACTGTTTTTT
.,TRBV29-1,TRBJ2-1,.,CSGRSGEGNNEQFF,TGCAGCGGTAGAAGCGGAGAGGGAAACAATGAGCAGTTCTTC
.,TRBV5-6,TRBJ1-2,.,CATLKRLLLGYTF,TGTGCCACCCTCAAGAGACTGCTATTGGGCTACACCTTC
.,TRBV12-3/TRBV12-4,TRBJ2-3,.,CASVLILTSTDTQYF,TGTGCCAGCGTCCTAATACTTACTAGCACAGATACGCAGTATTTT
TRBD2,TRBV27,TRBJ2-7,.,CASSPGTRPHEQYF,TGTGCCAGCAGTCCGGGGACTAGGCCACACGAGCAGTACTTC
.,TRBV19,TRBJ1-4,.,CASSMWNSDEKLFF,TGTGCCAGTAGTATGTGGAACTCAGATGAAAAACTGTTTTTT